The 28 T cell receptor beta chains listed next were all sequenced from one sample in a study of shared clonotypes between healthy human individuals (TCRdb year 2020). Library preparation employed the immunoSEQ multiplex PCR assay. The immuneACCESS repertoire file appears here via TCRdb, limited to in-frame rearrangements. These files lack a portion of the clones; in checked studies, under half of the deficit traces to unresolved V genes, and the cause of the others is not known. The sample data list about 2.4 million clones, and 90% to 95% of these were observed just once. Clones ranked in the top ten supply about 0.13% of the sample. The sample consisted of naive CD4+ T cells sorted from blood. The intended sense of this specimen's cell subset or site label: CD45RA+ positively selected. Receptors originate from a man between 18 and 35 years old in good health.

The chain carries TRBV2 and TRBJ2-4; 16 bases are a match to TRBD2. CDR3 length: 14 amino acids. V lost 8 bases, J lost 8 bases, and 3 bases stayed unmatched. CDR1 is SNHLY, CDR2 FYNNEI, per germline. CDR3 DNA sequence: TGTGCCAGCGGGACTAGCGGGGGGGCGGACATTCAGTACTTC. This translates into CASGTSGGADIQYF.

The genes are TRBV7-8 and TRBJ2-7, with D uncertain. CDR3 length: 15 amino acids. Germline CDR1 SGHVS, CDR2 FQNEAQ. With 6 bases removed from V and 2 bases from J, the gap between germline ends came to 17 bases. DNA of the CDR3: TGTGCCAGCAGGGTTTTAAATATTGGCACCTACGAGCAGTACTTC. Translation: CASRVLNIGTYEQYF.

This sequence joins TRBV7-6 and TRBJ2-3; 10 nucleotides match TRBD1. This CDR3 has 16 amino acids. V trimming: 5 bases; J trimming: 3 bases; junction bases outside the gene matches: 8. Germline CDR1 reads SGHVS; CDR2 reads FNYEAQ. CDR3 in DNA: TGTGCCAGCAGCCTGAGCAGGACAGGGGGAACAGATACGCAGTATTTT. As protein: CASSLSRTGGTDTQYF.

The CDR3 here is CASSTIAGRSYNEQFF. The CDR3 bases are TGTGCCAGCAGCACTATAGCGGGGAGGTCCTACAATGAGCAGTTCTTC. The chain carries TRBV7-2 and TRBJ2-1; 8 bases are shared with TRBD2. J gave up 1 base and V 5 bases, and 7 bases lay outside the gene matches. There are 16 residues in the CDR3. CDR1 is SGHTA, CDR2 FQGNSA, per germline.

The CDR3 bases are TGTGCCAGCAGTGACCCACAGGGTGGTACCGGGGAGCTGTTTTTT. It encodes CASSDPQGGTGELFF. V gene TRBV2 combines with J gene TRBJ2-2; tentatively, D is TRBD1 (6 bases). The V and J ends lost 3 bases and 5 bases respectively, with 13 bases between them. The CDR3 extends over 15 amino acids. Per the germline V gene, CDR1 is SNHLY and CDR2 is FYNNEI.

The chain joins TRBV2 to TRBJ2-2, with TRBD1 matching over 7 bases. Germline CDR1 and CDR2: SNHLY and FYNNEI. The CDR3 contains 14 residues. J was trimmed by 3 bases and V by 9 bases; bases with no gene match: 7. The CDR3 reads CASKTGPHTGELFF. The CDR3 DNA is TGTGCCAGTAAGACAGGGCCCCACACCGGGGAGCTGTTTTTT.

This CDR3 is CASSLSPRVGRQPQHF. The DNA of the CDR3 is TGTGCCAGCAGCCTATCCCCCAGGGTGGGGCGCCAGCCCCAGCATTTT. V gene TRBV7-2 combines with J gene TRBJ1-5; a possible D gene is TRBD1 (5 bases). Trimming left V 5 bases short and J 7 bases short, with 21 bases between. The CDR3 loop spans 16 amino acids. Germline V gene data show CDR1 as SGHTA and CDR2 as FQGNSA.

CDR3 coding DNA: TGTGCCAGCAGCTCACGTACCGGGACTGCTGGAAACACCATATATTTT. Its protein is CASSSRTGTAGNTIYF. The genes are TRBV7-8 and TRBJ1-3; D might be TRBD1 (5 bases). The ends were cut back, 4 bases at V and 2 bases at J, with 15 bases in the middle. Germline CDR1 SGHVS, CDR2 FQNEAQ. The CDR3 is 16 amino acids.

As for this clone: A read error is possible here, since a much larger clone lies one base away. This sample also contains other DNA sequences that code for the same CDR3. The chain has TRBV5-4 and TRBJ1-1, with TRBD1 as a possible D gene (5 bases). With 2 bases removed from V and 1 base from J, the gap between germline ends came to 6 bases. The CDR3 loop spans 13 amino acids. Per germline, CDR1 SGHNT and CDR2 YYREEE (reference sequence). The CDR3 protein is CASSFDRNTEAFF. The DNA for the CDR3 is TGTGCCAGCAGCTTCGACAGGAACACTGAAGCTTTCTTT.

The V and J genes are TRBV14 and TRBJ2-3, with 7 bases fitting TRBD1. Trimming cost V 4 bases and J 1 base; bases outside gene matches: 5. The CDR3 has 15 amino acids. Germline CDR1 SGHDN, CDR2 FVKESK. The CDR3 here is CASSLQGPRTDTQYF. CDR3 nucleotide sequence: TGTGCCAGCAGCCTACAGGGGCCACGCACAGATACGCAGTATTTT.

The chain combines TRBV21-1 with TRBJ2-6. TRBV21-1 is a known pseudogene. This CDR3 comprises 16 residues. The CDR3 DNA is TGTGCCAGCAACCGAAACAGCGACTCTGGGGCCAACGTCCTGACTTTC. Translating gives CASNRNSDSGANVLTF.

V is TRBV7-3 and J is TRBJ1-1; 8 nucleotides agree with TRBD1. The CDR3 extends over 14 amino acids. The germline V gene has CDR1 SGHTA and CDR2 FQGTGA. Unmatched junction bases numbered 3, after V lost 2 bases and J lost 4 bases. CDR3 protein: CASSLQGAGTEAFF. In DNA form, the CDR3 reads TGTGCCAGCAGCTTACAGGGGGCGGGCACTGAAGCTTTCTTT. Full variable domain (outside the CDR3, taken from reference TRBV7-3 and TRBJ1-1): GAGVSQTPSNKVTEKGKYVELRCDPISGHTALYWYRQSLGQGPEFLIYFQGTGAADDSGLPNDRFFAVRPEGSVSTLKIQRTERGDSAVYLCASSLQGAGTEAFFGQGTRLTVV.

The J gene is TRBJ2-7, the V gene TRBV29-1; 12 positions agree with TRBD2. V lost 1 base, J lost 0 bases, and 10 bases stayed unmatched. Germline CDR1 and CDR2: SQVTM and ANQGSEA. The CDR3 consists of 18 residues. The chain's CDR3 is CSVEVGPRTSGVSYEQYF. CDR3 bases: TGCAGCGTTGAAGTAGGCCCCCGGACTAGCGGGGTCTCCTACGAGCAGTACTTC.

CDR3: CASAAGVQGGPPLHF. In DNA form, the CDR3 reads TGTGCCAGCGCCGCTGGGGTACAGGGGGGTCCACCCCTCCACTTT. The J gene is TRBJ1-6, the V gene TRBV2; the match to TRBD1 covers 8 bases. Germline trimming cut 8 bases from V and 11 bases from J; bases unmatched to any gene: 14. Germline CDR1 reads SNHLY; CDR2 reads FYNNEI. There are 15 residues in the CDR3.

J is TRBJ2-7 and V is TRBV18, with D perhaps matching TRBD1 (6 bases). V was cut by 3 bases and J by 7 bases, with 16 bases left in between. CDR1 KGHSH and CDR2 LQKENI come from the germline V gene. The CDR3 length is 14 residues. In nucleotides, the CDR3 is TGTGCCAGCTCACCCGGGACAAGCATGGGGGAGCAGTACTTC. It yields the protein CASSPGTSMGEQYF.

J is TRBJ1-3 and V is TRBV21-1. TRBV21-1 is a pseudogene segment. The CDR3 runs to 10 residues. DNA for the CDR3: TGTGCCAGCGGAGGAAACACCATATATTTT. Encoded protein: CASGGNTIYF.

The gene calls are TRBV2 and TRBJ2-7; 11 positions agree with TRBD2. The CDR3 extends over 15 amino acids. The V gene's germline CDR1 is SNHLY and CDR2 FYNNEI. J was trimmed by 3 bases and V by 3 bases; bases with no gene match: 4. The CDR3 nucleotides are TGTGCCAGCAGTGAGGGCGGACTAGCGGGCTACGAGCAGTACTTC. Protein: CASSEGGLAGYEQYF.

As regards this clone: Additional DNA sequences in this sample encode the identical CDR3. The chain carries TRBV7-6 and TRBJ2-5; D ambiguous. Germline loops: CDR1 SGHVS, CDR2 FNYEAQ. The germline V and J ends were trimmed by 1 base and 2 bases, with 8 bases remaining between them. The CDR3 consists of 14 residues. CDR3 nucleotides: TGTGCCAGCAGCTTAGACGGCCGGCAAGAGACCCAGTACTTC. This codes for CASSLDGRQETQYF.

This chain uses TRBV15 with TRBJ1-3, with D hard to call. Germline V CDR1 and CDR2: LNHNV, YYDKDF (reference sequence). CDR3 length: 14 residues. Between the trimmed V and J ends, which lost 2 bases and 0 bases, there was a span of 5 bases. In DNA, the CDR3 is TGTGCCACCAGCAGAAGGTCCTCTGGAAACACCATATATTTT. Translation gives CATSRRSSGNTIYF.

This clone was detected once. The chain recombines TRBV4-1 with TRBJ2-5; either TRBD1 or TRBD2 may supply D (5 bases each). Germline V gene lookup returns CDR1 MGHRA and CDR2 YSYEKL. There are 15 residues in the CDR3. Trimming cost V 2 bases and J 5 bases, with 15 bases left between them. The chain's CDR3 is CASSQTLWGRETQYF. DNA of the CDR3: TGCGCCAGCAGCCAAACTCTGTGGGGACGGGAGACCCAGTACTTC.

J is TRBJ2-6 and V is TRBV7-2, with D hard to call. V was clipped by 4 bases and J by 3 bases, with 10 bases between them. The CDR3 is 15 residues long. From germline, CDR1 is SGHTA and CDR2 FQGNSA. CDR3 sequence (DNA): TGTGCCAGCAGCTCCCCCTACAGTGGGGCCAACGTCCTGACTTTC. This encodes CASSSPYSGANVLTF. Filled out from reference TRBV7-2 and TRBJ2-6, the complete variable domain reads GAGVSQSPSNKVTEKGKDVELRCDPISGHTALYWYRQSLGQGLEFLIYFQGNSAPDKSGLPSDRFSAERTGGSVSTLTIQRTQQEDSAVYLCASSSPYSGANVLTFGAGSRLTVL.

Only one count was recorded for this clone. The chain has TRBV9 and TRBJ2-1; 10 positions agree with TRBD2. The CDR3 sequence is 18 residues long. J lost 8 bases, V lost 0 bases, and 14 bases had no gene match. From germline, CDR1 is SGDLS and CDR2 YYNGEE. The CDR3 loop is CASSVGLAGAHLPDEQFF. CDR3 sequence (DNA): TGTGCCAGCAGCGTAGGCCTAGCGGGAGCCCACCTTCCAGATGAGCAGTTCTTC.

The rearrangement joins TRBV9 to TRBJ1-2, with 7 bases identical to TRBD1. Trimming at V came to 4 bases and at J to 2 bases, leaving 8 bases not matched to a gene. Germline-derived CDR1 and CDR2 are SGDLS and YYNGEE. This CDR3 is 15 amino acids long. The CDR3, as DNA: TGTGCCAGCAGCCCCTACCCCAGGGGGAACTATGGCTACACCTTC. Encoded protein: CASSPYPRGNYGYTF.

J is TRBJ1-3 and V is TRBV6-1; the D is unclear. Trimming left V 3 bases short and J 3 bases short, with 3 bases between. Germline CDR1 MNHNS, CDR2 SASEGT. The CDR3 has 12 amino acids. The CDR3 reads CASSDGGNTIYF. Here the CDR3 DNA reads TGTGCCAGCAGTGATGGTGGAAACACCATATATTTT.

CDR3 in DNA: TGCGCCAGCAGCTTACTAGCGGATGACACAGATACGCAGTATTTT. As protein: CASSLLADDTDTQYF. V and J are TRBV5-1 and TRBJ2-3; 8 nucleotides align to TRBD2. The junction had 4 bases not matched to a gene; V was cut back by 2 bases and J by 2 bases. The CDR3 sequence is 15 residues long. Germline values: CDR1 SGHRS, CDR2 YFSETQ. Supplemented by reference TRBV5-1 and TRBJ2-3, the full variable domain reads KAGVTQTPRYLIKTRGQQVTLSCSPISGHRSVSWYQQTPGQGLQFLFEYFSETQRNKGNFPGRFSGRQFSNSRSEMNVSTLELGDSALYLCASSLLADDTDTQYFGPGTRLTVL.

CDR3 sequence: CASSLVRGGYGYTF. In DNA, the CDR3 is TGTGCCAGCAGCTTAGTCAGGGGGGGCTATGGCTACACCTTC. V and J are TRBV7-2 and TRBJ1-2, with 7 positions matching TRBD1. Germline values: CDR1 SGHTA, CDR2 FQGNSA. After removal of 1 base from V and 4 bases from J, the junction contained 3 bases not matched to a gene. This CDR3 contains 14 residues. The complete variable domain, with remaining parts taken from reference TRBV7-2 and TRBJ1-2, reads GAGVSQSPSNKVTEKGKDVELRCDPISGHTALYWYRQSLGQGLEFLIYFQGNSAPDKSGLPSDRFSAERTGGSVSTLTIQRTQQEDSAVYLCASSLVRGGYGYTFGSGTRLTVV.

The CDR3 sequence is CASSQGTSTYEQYF. DNA of the CDR3: TGTGCCAGCAGTCAGGGGACTTCGACTTACGAGCAGTACTTC. This sequence joins TRBV6-5 and TRBJ2-7; the D gene could be TRBD1 or TRBD2 (6 bases each). The CDR3 has 14 amino acids. CDR1 is MNHEY, CDR2 SVGAGI, per germline. Trimming cost V 5 bases and J 4 bases, with 15 bases left between them.

This clone was seen only once. This rearrangement joins TRBV4-2 to TRBJ2-3, with 7 bases aligning to TRBD2. The CDR3 extends over 19 amino acids. Germline V gene lookup returns CDR1 LGHNA and CDR2 YNFKEQ. The V and J ends lost 4 bases and 0 bases, in that order; junction bases with no gene match: 16. The DNA for the CDR3 is TGTGCCAGCAGCCGGCGGGCTAGCGGATATAGCCTTAGCACAGATACGCAGTATTTT. Amino acids: CASSRRASGYSLSTDTQYF.